The TCR beta chain under discussion was sequenced for a study of T cells in localized non-small cell lung cancer. Whole-study results and caveats: There were a median around 59 of the top 100 tumor clones appearing in adjacent lung. A denser population of T cells in blood accompanied longer overall survival. Sequencing was restricted to one tumor region; therefore, heterogeneity remains possible. Uninvolved nearby lung showed the greatest T cell clonality, exceeding that found in tumor.

Assay: immunoSEQ multiplex PCR; the TCRdb copy retains only in-frame clones and omits some. The sample includes more than 100,000 clones, 89% seen only once; the top ten take over 1.5%. This clone was found a few times. Its specificity is unknown. The sequence was collected from a female donor at least 60 years old with stage I lung adenocarcinoma. This material consisted of peripheral blood, taken before any cancer treatment.

CDR3 DNA: TGTGCCTGGAGGGGAACTTCCTATGGCTACACCTTC. It translates to CAWRGTSYGYTF. The chain is built from TRBV30 and TRBJ1-2; D unclear. CDR1 GTSNPN and CDR2 SVGIG come from the germline V gene (reference sequence). Trimming removed 3 bases from V and 4 bases from J, with 9 bases in between. This CDR3 region has 12 residues.